The rows below give T cell receptor beta chains drawn from one sample of a study of T-cell memory formation after mild COVID-19. TCRdb used MiXCR to reprocess the 5' RACE reads, holding one entry per CDR3 protein. This repertoire shows 470,000 or so distinct CDR3 sequences, about 19% found once; its top ten account for around 8.4%. Source material: PBMCs or a T cell subset sorted from them (not recorded which). All receptors come from an adult woman who had mild COVID-19 (a few samples of this study predate the infection). Cell type and time point are not known. CDR3s include the opening cysteine and the closing phenylalanine or tryptophan. Fields, in order: J gene, D gene, V gene, clone size, CDR3 DNA, CDR3 protein. A D gene is named only where the DNA matches it firmly. Some rows have no size entry. The others give once, few or many, or a class for an expanded clone.

j_gene: TRBJ2-7
d_gene: -
v_gene: TRBV7-9
abundance: -
CDR3nt: TGTGCCAGCAGCTTAGTGGGGGACACCACCTACGAGCAGTACTTC
CDR3aa: CASSLVGDTTYEQYF

j_gene: TRBJ1-2
d_gene: -
v_gene: TRBV7-9
abundance: -
CDR3nt: TGTGCCAGCAGCTTTTCGAGCAGAACAGGGTTTATCTATGGCTACACCTTC
CDR3aa: CASSFSSRTGFIYGYTF

j_gene: TRBJ2-7
d_gene: -
v_gene: TRBV30
abundance: -
CDR3nt: TGTGCCTGGAAAAGATCGCGCCCACCATACGAGCAGTACTTC
CDR3aa: CAWKRSRPPYEQYF

j_gene: TRBJ2-7
d_gene: -
v_gene: TRBV11-2
abundance: -
CDR3nt: TGTGCCAGCAGCCCGTGGACAGCCTCCTACGAGCAGTACTTC
CDR3aa: CASSPWTASYEQYF

j_gene: TRBJ1-1
d_gene: -
v_gene: TRBV7-6
abundance: few
CDR3nt: TGTGCCAGCAGCGTAACAGAGATGAACACTGAAGCTTTCTTT
CDR3aa: CASSVTEMNTEAFF

j_gene: TRBJ1-1
d_gene: -
v_gene: TRBV10-3
abundance: -
CDR3nt: TGTGCCATCAGCCTAGGGGTGACGGCTGAAGCTTTCTTT
CDR3aa: CAISLGVTAEAFF

j_gene: TRBJ2-4
d_gene: TRBD2
v_gene: TRBV7-3
abundance: -
CDR3nt: TGTGCCAGCAGCTTAGGGAGCGGGAGTGCCAAAAACATTCAGTACTTC
CDR3aa: CASSLGSGSAKNIQYF

j_gene: TRBJ1-2
d_gene: -
v_gene: TRBV11-3
abundance: -
CDR3nt: TGTGCCAGCAGCTTAGACGGGACAAGCTATGGCTACACCTTC
CDR3aa: CASSLDGTSYGYTF

j_gene: TRBJ2-7
d_gene: -
v_gene: TRBV5-4
abundance: -
CDR3nt: TGTGCCAGCAGCTTGGTAGAGGGCGGCGGTGACGAGCAGTACTTC
CDR3aa: CASSLVEGGGDEQYF

j_gene: TRBJ2-7
d_gene: TRBD1
v_gene: TRBV20-1
abundance: -
CDR3nt: TGCAGTGCTACTCGCCAGGACAGGGGGATTAACGAGCAGTACTTC
CDR3aa: CSATRQDRGINEQYF

j_gene: TRBJ1-1
d_gene: -
v_gene: TRBV11-2
abundance: few
CDR3nt: TGTGCCAGCAGCTCAAATAGTCCGGGTTTGAACACTGAAGCTTTCTTT
CDR3aa: CASSSNSPGLNTEAFF

j_gene: TRBJ2-2
d_gene: -
v_gene: TRBV2
abundance: -
CDR3nt: TGTGCCAGCAGTGCCGCATCAACCGGGGAGCTGTTTTTT
CDR3aa: CASSAASTGELFF

j_gene: TRBJ2-1
d_gene: -
v_gene: TRBV12-3/TRBV12-4
abundance: -
CDR3nt: TGTGCCAGCAGTTTAAGTCAACTCGGGGGAAGGACCTACAATGAGCAGTTCTTC
CDR3aa: CASSLSQLGGRTYNEQFF

j_gene: TRBJ1-1
d_gene: -
v_gene: TRBV6-1
abundance: -
CDR3nt: TGTGCCAGCAGTGAAGTGACCGGGACGGACATCTCTCCTTTCTTT
CDR3aa: CASSEVTGTDISPFF

j_gene: TRBJ1-2
d_gene: TRBD1
v_gene: TRBV7-2
abundance: -
CDR3nt: TGTGCCAGCAGCTTGATTGAGACAGGGGTTCGGCACAATGGCTACACCTTC
CDR3aa: CASSLIETGVRHNGYTF

j_gene: TRBJ2-7
d_gene: -
v_gene: TRBV18
abundance: -
CDR3nt: TGTGCCAGCTCACACTTGGACGTTGGGGCCTCCTACGAGCAGTACTTC
CDR3aa: CASSHLDVGASYEQYF

j_gene: TRBJ1-1
d_gene: -
v_gene: TRBV5-1
abundance: few
CDR3nt: TGCGCCAGCAGCATCGCCGGGCCAGATTTTGGGACTGAAGCTTTCTTT
CDR3aa: CASSIAGPDFGTEAFF

j_gene: TRBJ1-1
d_gene: -
v_gene: TRBV3-1
abundance: few
CDR3nt: TGTGCCAGCAGCCAAGGTATCGCCACTGAAGCTTTCTTT
CDR3aa: CASSQGIATEAFF

j_gene: TRBJ2-1
d_gene: -
v_gene: TRBV12-3/TRBV12-4
abundance: -
CDR3nt: TGTGCCAGCAGTTCCTTGCCGAAGGATGAGCAGTTCTTC
CDR3aa: CASSSLPKDEQFF

j_gene: TRBJ1-1
d_gene: -
v_gene: TRBV20-1
abundance: -
CDR3nt: TGCAGTGCTAGACCGGGGAAGGATGAAGCTTTCTTT
CDR3aa: CSARPGKDEAFF

j_gene: TRBJ2-1
d_gene: -
v_gene: TRBV12-3/TRBV12-4
abundance: -
CDR3nt: TGTGCCAGCCGGCCGAACGGTTACAATGAGCAGTTCTTC
CDR3aa: CASRPNGYNEQFF

j_gene: TRBJ2-7
d_gene: TRBD2
v_gene: TRBV10-3
abundance: -
CDR3nt: TGTGCCATCAGGGAGTACCGGGACTACTTTTTC
CDR3aa: CAIREYRDYFF

j_gene: TRBJ1-2
d_gene: -
v_gene: TRBV15
abundance: -
CDR3nt: TGTGCCACCAGCAGAGATCACGCGGGGGCATCAGGCTACACCTTC
CDR3aa: CATSRDHAGASGYTF

j_gene: TRBJ1-3
d_gene: -
v_gene: TRBV10-3
abundance: -
CDR3nt: TGTGCCATCCGTGAGCGGGGAAACACCATATATTTT
CDR3aa: CAIRERGNTIYF

j_gene: TRBJ2-5
d_gene: -
v_gene: TRBV7-9
abundance: many
CDR3nt: TGTGCCAGCAGCCGCGACTTGACGGAGACCCAGTACTTC
CDR3aa: CASSRDLTETQYF

j_gene: TRBJ2-1
d_gene: TRBD2
v_gene: TRBV5-4
abundance: -
CDR3nt: TGTGCCAGCAGCTCGGGGAGCGGGAGATCCTACAATGAGCAGTTCTTC
CDR3aa: CASSSGSGRSYNEQFF

j_gene: TRBJ2-3
d_gene: TRBD2
v_gene: TRBV20-1
abundance: few
CDR3nt: TGCAGTGCTAGAGATTGGGGGACTAGCGGGAGGGAGGGCACAGATACGCAGTATTTT
CDR3aa: CSARDWGTSGREGTDTQYF

j_gene: TRBJ2-7
d_gene: -
v_gene: TRBV24-1
abundance: many
CDR3nt: TGTGCCACCAGTGATGGGGACGGGAGCTCCTACGAGCAGTACTTC
CDR3aa: CATSDGDGSSYEQYF

j_gene: TRBJ1-2
d_gene: -
v_gene: TRBV3-1
abundance: -
CDR3nt: TGTGCCAGCAGCCGGTGGAGTGGCTACACCTTC
CDR3aa: CASSRWSGYTF

j_gene: TRBJ2-5
d_gene: -
v_gene: TRBV12-3/TRBV12-4
abundance: few
CDR3nt: TGTGCCAGCAGTTTAATGGGGGGCCAAGAGACCCAGTACTTC
CDR3aa: CASSLMGGQETQYF

j_gene: TRBJ2-3
d_gene: TRBD2
v_gene: TRBV4-3
abundance: -
CDR3nt: TGCGCCAGCAGCCAACGACTAGCGGGCATCACAGATACGCAGTATTTT
CDR3aa: CASSQRLAGITDTQYF

j_gene: TRBJ2-7
d_gene: -
v_gene: TRBV2
abundance: few
CDR3nt: TGTGCCAGCTCCCGAGACAGGTCCTACTCCTACGAGCAGTACTTC
CDR3aa: CASSRDRSYSYEQYF

j_gene: TRBJ1-2
d_gene: -
v_gene: TRBV7-9
abundance: few
CDR3nt: TGTGCCAGCAGCTTAGTGACAGTGGACGCTAACTATGGCTACACCTTC
CDR3aa: CASSLVTVDANYGYTF

j_gene: TRBJ2-3
d_gene: -
v_gene: TRBV15
abundance: -
CDR3nt: TGTGCCACCAGCGCGGGACAGTGTCGGGATACGCAGTATTTT
CDR3aa: CATSAGQCRDTQYF

j_gene: TRBJ1-1
d_gene: -
v_gene: TRBV9
abundance: few
CDR3nt: TGTGCCAGCAGCGTAGACGTTAGCGTGGGCACTGAAGCTTTCTTT
CDR3aa: CASSVDVSVGTEAFF

j_gene: TRBJ1-1
d_gene: -
v_gene: TRBV12-3/TRBV12-4
abundance: few
CDR3nt: TGTGCCAGCAGTTTTGGTACCGGGACGGGGGCTGAAGCTTTCTTT
CDR3aa: CASSFGTGTGAEAFF

j_gene: TRBJ2-1
d_gene: TRBD2
v_gene: TRBV19
abundance: -
CDR3nt: TGTGCCAGTAGTAGCCGACTAGCGGGGGAGTACAATGAGCAGTTCTTC
CDR3aa: CASSSRLAGEYNEQFF